A single sample is the source of the 19 T cell receptor beta chains below, sequenced in a study of blood T cell repertoires in COVID-19. TCRdb keeps only in-frame clones here, not all; method: immunoSEQ multiplex PCR. The sample comprises roughly 280,000 clones, around four fifths of which are singletons, and about 5% rests with the top ten. The sample consisted of peripheral blood. The receptors come from a man aged 55 to 70 who had recovered from COVID-19.

This chain links TRBV19 with TRBJ1-4, with D uncertain. CDR1 is LNHDA, CDR2 SQIVND, per germline (reference sequence). The germline V and J ends were trimmed by 3 bases and 5 bases, with 13 bases remaining between them. The CDR3 has 15 amino acids. The CDR3 nucleotides are TGTGCCAGTAGTATCCCCGGCGGAAACAATGAAAAACTGTTTTTT. Its protein is CASSIPGGNNEKLFF.

The chain links TRBV6-5 to TRBJ1-1; tentative D call: TRBD1 (5 bases). Germline CDR1 reads MNHEY; CDR2 reads SVGAGI. Trimming pared 4 bases from V and 5 bases from J, leaving 17 bases between. CDR3 length: 15 residues. DNA for the CDR3: TGTGCCAGCAGTTCGGCGGGGGTGGGCTGGACTGAAGCTTTCTTT. Translating gives CASSSAGVGWTEAFF.

This clone was seen a single time. The V gene is TRBV4-2, the J gene TRBJ1-1; the match to TRBD1 covers 9 bases. From germline, CDR1 is LGHNA and CDR2 YNFKEQ. V shed 0 bases and J 10 bases; nucleotides not matched to a gene: 3. The CDR3 contains 13 residues. The CDR3 is CASSQDLQGAAFF. The DNA of the CDR3 is TGTGCCAGCAGCCAAGATCTACAGGGGGCAGCTTTCTTT.

This clone was observed a few times. V is TRBV27 and J is TRBJ2-3; weak D call: TRBD1 (6 bases). The V end was cut by 5 bases, the J end by 4 bases, with 16 bases between. The CDR3 spans 15 residues. The germline V gene has CDR1 MNHEY and CDR2 SMNVEV (reference sequence). CDR3 DNA: TGTGCCAGCAGTCCCACCCGACAGGTTCCAGATACGCAGTATTTT. This codes for CASSPTRQVPDTQYF.

V usage is TRBV18 and J usage is TRBJ1-4; weak D call: TRBD1 (6 bases). The CDR3 sequence is 15 residues long. V lost 6 bases, J lost 5 bases, and 16 bases lay in between. Per the germline V gene, CDR1 is KGHSH and CDR2 is LQKENI. The CDR3 DNA is TGTGCCAGCTCCGACGGGGGGCAGGGAAATGAAAAACTGTTTTTT. This codes for CASSDGGQGNEKLFF. The full variable domain, with the rest looked up from reference TRBV18 and TRBJ1-4, is NAGVMQNPRHLVRRRGQEARLRCSPMKGHSHVYWYRQLPEEGLKFMVYLQKENIIDESGMPKERFSAEFPKEGPSILRIQQVVRGDSAAYFCASSDGGQGNEKLFFGSGTQLSVL.

The chain uses TRBV21-1 and TRBJ1-1; the listed D gene, TRBD1, was not tested against the DNA. TRBV21-1 is recorded as a pseudogene. The CDR3 is made up of 14 amino acids. The CDR3 region has the DNA TGTGCCAGTTACGAGGACAGGGAAGGAACTGAAGCTTTCTTT. The encoded protein is CASYEDREGTEAFF.

The chain links TRBV29-1 to TRBJ2-2; D is possibly TRBD1 (6 bases). The germline CDR1 and CDR2 sequences are SQVTM and ANQGSEA. Trimming removed 6 bases at V and 7 bases at J, with 15 bases between. The CDR3 spans 13 residues. The CDR3 region is CSVEHRVSGELFF. The CDR3 DNA sequence: TGCAGCGTGGAACACAGGGTAAGCGGGGAGCTGTTTTTT.

The table lists this clone with a few counts. This chain uses TRBV2 with TRBJ2-7; 9 nucleotides agree with TRBD1. The germline V gene has CDR1 SNHLY and CDR2 FYNNEI. The trim removed 6 bases at V and 1 base at J, leaving 7 bases unmatched. The CDR3 loop spans 15 amino acids. The CDR3 reads CASRSQDRGSYEQYF. Written as DNA, the CDR3 is TGTGCCAGCAGAAGTCAGGACAGGGGTTCCTACGAGCAGTACTTC.

The chain combines TRBV7-9 with TRBJ1-2; weak D call: TRBD1 (5 bases). Germline V lookup: CDR1 SEHNR, CDR2 FQNEAQ (reference sequence). The V end was cut by 3 bases, the J end by 4 bases, with 6 bases between. The CDR3 consists of 12 residues. The chain's CDR3 is CASSFDSYGYTF. The CDR3 DNA is TGTGCCAGCAGCTTCGACAGCTATGGCTACACCTTC.

This chain links TRBV7-2 with TRBJ2-1; 11 bases align to TRBD2. Germline CDR1 and CDR2: SGHTA and FQGNSA. This CDR3 has 17 residues. J gave up 0 bases and V 5 bases, and 6 bases lay outside the gene matches. The CDR3 DNA is TGTGCCAGCAGCCCCTTTAGCGGGGGGGCCTCCTACAATGAGCAGTTCTTC. Translation gives CASSPFSGGASYNEQFF.

The chain links TRBV6-2 or TRBV6-3 to TRBJ2-4, with 13 positions matching TRBD2. This CDR3 is built from 19 residues. Unmatched junction bases numbered 5, after V lost 0 bases and J lost 0 bases. Germline V CDR1 and CDR2: MNHEY, SVGEGT. The CDR3 loop is CASSYSTSGGSIAKNIQYF. The CDR3 region has the DNA TGTGCCAGCAGTTACTCGACTAGCGGGGGGTCGATAGCCAAAAACATTCAGTACTTC.

V gene TRBV6-5 combines with J gene TRBJ2-7; D unclear. Germline CDR1 reads MNHEY; CDR2 reads SVGAGI. The CDR3 sequence is 13 residues long. The ends were cut back, 7 bases at V and 3 bases at J, with 13 bases in the middle. CDR3 in DNA: TGTGCCAGCACCACCCAGCTAGGCTACGAGCAGTACTTC. Protein: CASTTQLGYEQYF.

This clone was detected only a few times. The rearrangement uses TRBV5-1 and TRBJ2-7, with 14 bases aligning to TRBD2. Germline CDR1 reads SGHRS; CDR2 reads YFSETQ. Unmatched junction bases numbered 11, after V lost 3 bases and J lost 0 bases. The CDR3 loop spans 19 amino acids. CDR3 DNA sequence: TGCGCCAGCAGCTCCGTAACCCACGGGACTAGCGGGAGCTCCTACGAGCAGTACTTC. Translated, it gives CASSSVTHGTSGSSYEQYF.

The gene calls are TRBV18 and TRBJ1-4; D not resolved. This CDR3 region has 14 residues. Germline lookup yields CDR1 KGHSH and CDR2 LQKENI. Between the trimmed V and J ends, which lost 2 bases and 8 bases, there was a span of 12 bases. CDR3 amino acids: CASSPGQVPEKLFF. Written as DNA, the CDR3 is TGTGCCAGCTCACCAGGGCAGGTTCCCGAAAAACTGTTTTTT. The full variable domain, rest sourced from reference TRBV18 and TRBJ1-4, is NAGVMQNPRHLVRRRGQEARLRCSPMKGHSHVYWYRQLPEEGLKFMVYLQKENIIDESGMPKERFSAEFPKEGPSILRIQQVVRGDSAAYFCASSPGQVPEKLFFGSGTQLSVL.

This clone has only a few counts. V and J are TRBV6-2 or TRBV6-3 and TRBJ2-1; D may be TRBD1 (6 bases). Per germline, CDR1 MNHEY and CDR2 SVGEGT. The CDR3 runs to 17 residues. V was cut by 6 bases and J by 0 bases, with 18 bases left in between. The CDR3 DNA follows: TGTGCCAGCAGCCCTAACAGGGTCCCCCGCTCCTACAATGAGCAGTTCTTC. This encodes CASSPNRVPRSYNEQFF.

This clone was detected once. The V and J genes are TRBV6-2 or TRBV6-3 and TRBJ2-7; 15 positions agree with TRBD2. CDR1 and CDR2 from the germline V gene are MNHEY and SVGEGT. This CDR3 is 17 amino acids long. The V gene end was trimmed by 5 bases and the J gene end by 4 bases; junction bases not matched to a gene: 9. The CDR3 DNA is TGTGCCAGCAGTGCCCTGTCGGGACTAGCGGGAGGATACGAGCAGTACTTC. Protein sequence: CASSALSGLAGGYEQYF.

This clone was detected a few times. The V call is TRBV5-1, the J call TRBJ2-6; no definite D call. The V gene lost 2 bases and the J gene lost 2 bases, with 8 bases spanning the gap. The V gene's germline CDR1 is SGHRS and CDR2 YFSETQ. This CDR3 comprises 15 residues. Here the CDR3 DNA reads TGCGCCAGCAGCTTAGACCGGGCTGGGGCCAACGTCCTGACTTTC. This codes for CASSLDRAGANVLTF.

This clone was detected once. The gene calls are TRBV5-5 and TRBJ2-2, with D possibly TRBD1 on 6 matching bases. The V end was cut by 4 bases, the J end by 6 bases, with 16 bases between. The CDR3 is 15 residues long. Germline CDR1 and CDR2: SGHKS and YYEKEE (reference sequence). CDR3 in amino acids: CASSLLGPGAGELFF. DNA of the CDR3: TGTGCCAGCAGCCTCTTGGGTCCAGGGGCCGGGGAGCTGTTTTTT.

This chain uses TRBV12-5 with TRBJ2-3; D is unclear. CDR1 and CDR2 from the germline V gene are LGHNT and FRNRAP. The CDR3 is 15 residues long. V was trimmed by 6 bases and J by 0 bases, leaving 13 bases between them. This CDR3 reads CASGPPAASTDTQYF. The CDR3 nucleotides read TGTGCTAGTGGCCCGCCGGCGGCGAGCACAGATACGCAGTATTTT.